The clone carrying this TCR beta chain qualifies as medium-sized (0.01 to 0.1%). What it binds is not known. The table came from immunoSEQ multiplex PCR; TCRdb's copy has only in-frame clones and leaves some out. The sample lists 20,000 to 25,000 clones; around 80% were seen once. Before the COVID-19 pandemic, during about 2010-2018, CD4+ T cells were taken from unexposed donors. The cells were cultured for roughly 11 days before CD4+ T cells were isolated. This entry comes from a study of CD4 T cells in relation to SARS-CoV-2 and coronaviruses. About the research overall: TCR beta CDR3s were sequenced after approximately 9-day antigen culture of PBMCs. Negative control cultures got HIV-1 Nef peptides or no peptide. Findings of the study overall: No donor gave both pre-pandemic and post-infection samples. In roughly two thirds of donors, memory CD4+ clonotypes crossrecognized SARS-CoV-2 and at least one common cold coronavirus spike.

V was pared by 5 bases and J by 6 bases, with 12 bases of the junction left unmatched. Germline loops: CDR1 MNHEY, CDR2 SVGEGT. The CDR3 extends over 16 amino acids. The chain has TRBV6-2 or TRBV6-3 and TRBJ2-3; TRBD2 matches 9 bases. The sequence was obtained from a human donor in good health. The sequenced sample consisted of CD4+ T cells from PBMCs, cultured in vitro. The CDR3 is CASSRPTSGPGDTQYF. CDR3 nucleotide sequence: TGTGCCAGCAGTCGCCCTACTAGCGGGCCGGGGGATACGCAGTATTTT.